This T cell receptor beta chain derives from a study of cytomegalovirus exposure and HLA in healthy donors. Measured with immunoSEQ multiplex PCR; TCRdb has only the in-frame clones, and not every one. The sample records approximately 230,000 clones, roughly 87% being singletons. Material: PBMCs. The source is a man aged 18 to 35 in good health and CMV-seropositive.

CDR3 region: CASSPATRANEKLFF. CDR3 DNA: TGTGCCAGCAGCCCTGCGACAAGAGCTAATGAAAAACTGTTTTTT. The chain has TRBV7-9 and TRBJ1-4; D ambiguous. CDR1 is SEHNR and CDR2 is FQNEAQ in the germline V gene (reference sequence). The ends were cut back, 5 bases at V and 3 bases at J, with 13 bases in the middle. The CDR3 has 15 amino acids.